This T cell receptor beta chain was identified during a study of cytomegalovirus exposure and HLA in healthy donors. Study conclusions and caveats: Sequencing artifact likely explains a cluster of highly shared sequence variants.

Primers for the PCR totalled 60 Vbeta and 13 Jbeta. Some clones are missing from TCRdb's copy, which holds only in-frame ones; the method was immunoSEQ multiplex PCR. The data contain around 61,000 clones, around 83% of them seen just once; the ten biggest clones take up around 1.7%. Germline values: CDR1 MNHNY, CDR2 SVGAGI (reference sequence). The CDR3 is 15 residues long. Deletions cut 0 bases from V and 7 bases from J, with 12 bases between. In the case of this clone: The antigen is undetermined.

V gene TRBV6-6 combines with J gene TRBJ1-4; D uncertain. The material sequenced was PBMCs. This receptor was identified in a man in his forties or fifties in good health and CMV-seronegative. CDR3 coding DNA: TGTGCCAGCAGTTACTCGGGGAGTTGGGGTGAAAAACTGTTTTTT. Its translation: CASSYSGSWGEKLFF.